This T cell receptor (beta chain) was found in a study of spatial heterogeneity in lung cancer. Time point defined: sample taken at primary tumor resection. The authors sequenced whole RNA from tumor, nontumor lung or frozen PBMC without sorting. The 55 to 90 donors had untreated early-stage non-small cell lung cancer. Via MiXCR, TCRdb re-called the 5' RACE reads, giving one row per CDR3 protein. The sample shows roughly 48,000 distinct CDR3 sequences, around 5.2% of them seen only once. The CDR3 covers 16 residues. Germline loops: CDR1 SGHTA, CDR2 FQGNSA. Trimming cost V 5 bases and J 7 bases, with 20 bases left between them. Study conclusions and caveats: The appearance of ubiquitous expanded tumor TCRs in blood was greater at resection than follow-up.

This clonotype has at least ten counts. What it binds is not known. The TCR comes from a male donor with early-stage non-small cell lung cancer. Here the sequenced sample was PBMCs, taken at surgery. The rearrangement links TRBV7-2 to TRBJ2-2; D may match TRBD1 or TRBD2 (5 bases each). CDR3: CASSPRGLGTGGELFF. In DNA form, the CDR3 reads TGTGCCAGCAGCCCAAGAGGCCTAGGGACGGGCGGGGAGCTGTTTTTT.